This T cell receptor (beta chain) was profiled in a study of blood T cell repertoires in COVID-19 (dated by TCRdb to about 2020). As for the study more broadly: The collaborator samples originated in the United States, Italy and Spain and spanned the acute and convalescent phases of COVID-19. Where available, HLA class I and class II types were obtained from metadata supplied by the sample provider rather than from assay-based typing. Deeply sampled blood TCRbeta repertoires from subjects exposed to, actively infected with, or recovered from COVID-19 were included in the dataset. The repertoires were made available in a free public database intended to serve as a resource for research on the immune response to SARS-CoV-2. A de-identified subject ID, COVID-19 status, age in years and sex were almost always included in the sample metadata. Samples were obtained from the ongoing ImmuneRACE study (first 160 participants) and from about 1,300 subjects provided by 6 global collaborators. The material from the prospective study consisted of cDNA or gDNA derived from T cells, B-cell-depleted T cells, or PBMCs. What the study reported, not specific to this receptor: The amount of clinical and demographic metadata varied by source and participant and was provided uncurated.

TCRbeta CDR3 regions were amplified from genomic DNA by means of the immunoSEQ Assay, a bias-controlled multiplex PCR. As for the original processing: Within the assay, amplification of reference gene primers was used to estimate how many nucleated cells each sample contained. Sequence reads were collapsed and filtered to measure the absolute abundance of every unique TCRbeta CDR3 rearrangement. For each sample, productive Simpson clonality was calculated as the square root of Simpson's diversity index over productive rearrangements. In its TCRdb copy, this immuneACCESS table keeps in-frame sequences only and misses some clones. Where compared with another copy, unresolved V genes explain less than half of these, and the others have no known cause. V and J calls plus clone size are reproduced from that table; the DNA served to infer D and trimming. The sample has a few hundred thousand clones on record, about 85% of them singletons. The ten largest clones add up to around 2.9% of the sample.

In the germline V gene, CDR1 corresponds to SGHTA and CDR2 to FQGNSA. The CDR3 has 16 amino acids, counting the end cysteine and phenylalanine. The entry retains the CDR3 DNA only, 48 bases that are in frame from base 1. Cut back by 1 base and 1 base, the V and J ends lie 10 bases apart. Participants in the prospective study were enrolled through a virtual design, were aged about 18 to 89 years, and lived in fewer than 30 United States geographic areas. In the prospective study, participants were assigned to cohorts based on the clinical history participants reported in a screening survey and a study questionnaire. Recovered participants in ImmuneRACE Cohort 3 were defined by two consecutive negative NP/OP PCR tests, clearance by a healthcare professional, or resolution of symptoms. Each participant in the prospective study had whole blood, serum and a nasopharyngeal or oropharyngeal swab collected by mobile phlebotomists. Additional blood draws and questionnaires over an approximately 2-month period could optionally be provided by prospective study participants. Before DNA extraction, prospective study blood samples were shipped either frozen or at room temperature.

Remarks on this clone: Its antigen target is currently unknown. Base qualities are missing; no much larger clone stands one base away.

The receptor comes from a woman aged 45 to 65 who had recovered from COVID-19. The sequenced sample consisted of PBMCs or T cells enriched from blood (not recorded which). The chain employs TRBV7-2 and TRBJ2-2; TRBD2 could be the D gene, as 6 bases match. The DNA is TGTGCCAGCAGCTTAGTCGGCGGGATGAACACCGGGGAGCTGTTTTTT. Its coded protein is CASSLVGGMNTGELFF.